These 27 T cell receptor beta chains originate from one sample sequenced in a study of T cell responses to AZD1222 COVID-19 vaccine. The data were produced by immunoSEQ multiplex PCR, yet TCRdb's version contains in-frame clones alone and is incomplete. Of about 56,000 clones detected, 65% to 90% appear once; the ten largest clones hold about 7%. Specimen: peripheral blood, collected 28 days after the second AZD1222 dose. The receptors come from an adult who received the AZD1222 COVID-19 vaccine.

This chain connects TRBV5-1 to TRBJ2-1; weak D call: TRBD1 (6 bases). CDR3 size: 16 residues. Trimming removed 3 bases from V and 3 bases from J, with 16 bases in between. CDR1 is SGHRS, CDR2 YFSETQ, per germline. The CDR3 region is CASSSHTTGLYNEQFF. In nucleotides, the CDR3 is TGCGCCAGCAGCTCCCATACCACAGGGCTCTACAATGAGCAGTTCTTC.

The rearrangement uses TRBV6-5 and TRBJ1-1, with D unresolved. Germline values: CDR1 MNHEY, CDR2 SVGAGI. Trimming cost V 2 bases and J 2 bases, with 12 bases left between them. This CDR3 is built from 15 residues. DNA for the CDR3: TGTGCCAGCAGTTACGATTTCACCCTTAACACTGAAGCTTTCTTT. As protein: CASSYDFTLNTEAFF.

The chain carries TRBV6-1 and TRBJ1-5; 8 bases map to TRBD1. J lost 4 bases, V lost 4 bases, and 12 bases had no gene match. CDR1 and CDR2 (germline): MNHNS, SASEGT. The CDR3 contains 17 residues. The CDR3 nucleotides are TGTGCCAGCAGTGCCCAGACAGGGGCCCTTCGGAATCAGCCCCAGCATTTT. This codes for CASSAQTGALRNQPQHF.

This chain uses TRBV25-1 with TRBJ2-7, with TRBD2 matching 9 bases. CDR1 MGHDK and CDR2 SYGVNS come from the germline V gene. V lost 7 bases, J lost 7 bases, and 11 bases stayed unmatched. The length of the CDR3 is 14 residues. In DNA, the CDR3 is TGTGCCAGCATTCGGAGCGGGGGGCAAGGGGAGCAGTACTTC. Its translation is CASIRSGGQGEQYF.

The J gene is TRBJ2-3, the V gene TRBV11-2, with D maybe TRBD2 (5 bases). The germline V gene encodes CDR1 SGHAT and CDR2 FQNNGV. With 6 bases removed from V and 5 bases from J, the gap between germline ends came to 15 bases. The CDR3 spans 14 residues. CDR3 protein: CASSQTSTQDTQYF. The CDR3 DNA reads as TGTGCCAGCAGTCAAACTAGTACCCAAGATACGCAGTATTTT.

This rearrangement joins TRBV5-1 to TRBJ1-2, with D perhaps TRBD1 (5 bases). V lost 5 bases and J lost 7, with 12 bases in between. The CDR3 consists of 12 residues. In germline, CDR1 is SGHRS, CDR2 YFSETQ. The CDR3 loop reads CASSLGASGYTF. DNA for the CDR3: TGCGCCAGCAGTCTAGGGGCGAGTGGCTACACCTTC.

The chain joins TRBV7-9 to TRBJ1-6; D not certain. This CDR3 has 12 residues. The germline CDR1 and CDR2 sequences are SEHNR and FQNEAQ (reference sequence). V lost 2 bases, J lost 7 bases, and 3 bases lay in between. The CDR3 nucleotides are TGTGCCAGCAGCTTACGGAATTCACCCCTCCACTTT. Translating gives CASSLRNSPLHF. The full variable domain, rest sourced from reference TRBV7-9 and TRBJ1-6, is DTGVSQNPRHKITKRGQNVTFRCDPISEHNRLYWYRQTLGQGPEFLTYFQNEAQLEKSRLLSDRFSAERPKGSFSTLEIQRTEQGDSAMYLCASSLRNSPLHFGNGTRLTVT.

This chain links TRBV19 with TRBJ1-5, with TRBD1 as a possible D gene (5 bases). The CDR3 runs 14 residues. V was pared by 6 bases and J by 6 bases, with 15 bases between. Germline V gene sequence: CDR1 LNHDA, CDR2 SQIVND (reference sequence). CDR3 nucleotides: TGTGCCAGTAGGGCGGGGGACCCGTTTCAGCCCCAGCATTTT. It yields the protein CASRAGDPFQPQHF.

The genes are TRBV6-6 and TRBJ1-5; D ambiguous. Trimming cost V 2 bases and J 7 bases, with 6 bases left between them. The CDR3 has 12 amino acids. Germline loops: CDR1 MNHNY, CDR2 SVGAGI (reference sequence). The DNA for the CDR3 is TGTGCCAGCAGTTACGTTGGACAGCCCCAGCATTTT. Amino acids: CASSYVGQPQHF.

The chain links TRBV10-3 to TRBJ2-3; 8 nucleotides line up with TRBD1. CDR3 length: 14 amino acids. Germline V lookup: CDR1 ENHRY, CDR2 SYGVKD. V dropped 4 bases and J dropped 3; count of bases not matched to a gene: 3. CDR3 sequence (DNA): TGTGCCATCAGTGGCACAGGGGGAACAGATACGCAGTATTTT. This encodes CAISGTGGTDTQYF.

V gene TRBV5-6 combines with J gene TRBJ1-1; a possible D gene is TRBD1 (5 bases). This CDR3 is 12 amino acids long. Trimming shortened V by 0 bases and J by 12 bases, and 12 bases separated the two germline ends. Per germline, CDR1 SGHDT and CDR2 YYEEEE. The DNA of the CDR3 is TGTGCCAGCAGCTTGGTAGCCGGGACGACTTTCTTT. Protein sequence: CASSLVAGTTFF.

The chain uses TRBV9 and TRBJ2-3; TRBD2 agrees at 14 bases. Germline V CDR1 and CDR2: SGDLS, YYNGEE. Trimming at V came to 3 bases and at J to 4 bases, leaving 1 base not matched to a gene. The CDR3 runs to 15 residues. The CDR3 region has the DNA TGTGCCAGCAGCGCGGGACTAGCGGGGGCAGATACGCAGTATTTT. Translation gives CASSAGLAGADTQYF.

This sequence joins TRBV19 and TRBJ2-6; D gene uncertain. Trimming removed 7 bases from V and 0 bases from J, with 13 bases in between. This CDR3 region has 16 residues. Germline CDR1 is LNHDA and CDR2 is SQIVND (reference sequence). DNA for the CDR3: TGTGCCAGTAAAGGTCGAGCCATCTCTGGGGCCAACGTCCTGACTTTC. This gives the protein CASKGRAISGANVLTF.

This chain links TRBV4-1 with TRBJ1-6, with 9 positions matching TRBD1. V lost 5 bases and J lost 5; bases outside the gene matches: 13. Germline V gives CDR1 MGHRA, CDR2 YSYEKL. The CDR3 has 18 amino acids. This chain's CDR3 is CASSGGQGLGRHNSPLHF. In DNA form, the CDR3 reads TGCGCCAGCAGCGGCGGACAGGGGCTCGGGAGACATAATTCACCCCTCCACTTT.

The V call is TRBV19, the J call TRBJ1-4; D perhaps matches TRBD1 (6 bases). Germline V gene lookup returns CDR1 LNHDA and CDR2 SQIVND (reference sequence). Trimming cost V 3 bases and J 5 bases, with 10 bases left between them. CDR3 length: 14 amino acids. Here the CDR3 reads CASSIERGNEKLFF. CDR3 sequence (DNA): TGTGCCAGTAGTATCGAGAGGGGGAATGAAAAACTGTTTTTT.

V usage is TRBV4-3 and J usage is TRBJ1-4; weak D call: TRBD1 (5 bases). With 0 bases removed from V and 8 bases from J, the gap between germline ends came to 16 bases. Germline CDR1 reads LGHNA; CDR2 reads YSLEER. This CDR3 spans 16 amino acids. CDR3 protein: CASSQDRGVGSEKLFF. CDR3 in DNA: TGCGCCAGCAGCCAAGATCGGGGCGTAGGGTCCGAAAAACTGTTTTTT.

The rearrangement uses TRBV14 and TRBJ1-2; D gene ambiguous. The CDR3 contains 13 residues. Germline V lookup: CDR1 SGHDN, CDR2 FVKESK. Between the trimmed V and J ends, which lost 0 bases and 3 bases, there was a span of 5 bases. The CDR3 loop is CASSQDRDYGYTF. In DNA form, the CDR3 reads TGTGCCAGCAGCCAAGATCGCGACTATGGCTACACCTTC.

CDR3 nucleotides: TGTGCCAGCAACCCAGCCGGGACAAGGTCCTACGAGCAGTACTTC. Protein product: CASNPAGTRSYEQYF. The chain carries TRBV28 and TRBJ2-7; TRBD1 is a possible D gene (6 bases). Germline V gene lookup returns CDR1 MDHEN and CDR2 SYDVKM. This CDR3 is built from 15 residues. Trimming removed 7 bases at V and 1 base at J, with 17 bases between.

The chain combines TRBV5-4 with TRBJ1-2; the D is unclear. CDR3 length: 14 residues. Looked up from germline, CDR1 is SGHNT and CDR2 is YYREEE (reference sequence). The V and J ends lost 4 bases and 0 bases respectively, with 10 bases between them. CDR3 loop: CASSPANSNYGYTF. The DNA of the CDR3 is TGTGCCAGCAGCCCGGCCAATTCTAACTATGGCTACACCTTC.

The chain has TRBV6-9 and TRBJ2-7, with D perhaps matching TRBD1 (5 bases). Germline V gene data show CDR1 as MNHGY and CDR2 as SVAAGI. Trimming removed 8 bases at V and 2 bases at J, with 13 bases between. The CDR3 extends over 13 amino acids. CDR3 protein: CASPATVAYEQYF. The CDR3 DNA follows: TGTGCCAGCCCGGCGACAGTCGCCTACGAGCAGTACTTC.

The chain joins TRBV5-1 to TRBJ1-2; TRBD1 is a possible D gene (5 bases). The V end lost 3 bases, the J end lost 0 bases, and 9 bases lay between the germline ends. Germline V gene sequence: CDR1 SGHRS, CDR2 YFSETQ. The CDR3 is 14 amino acids. In DNA form, the CDR3 reads TGCGCCAGCAGCTGGGGGGACTCTAACTATGGCTACACCTTC. Translated: CASSWGDSNYGYTF. Filled out from reference TRBV5-1 and TRBJ1-2, the complete variable domain reads KAGVTQTPRYLIKTRGQQVTLSCSPISGHRSVSWYQQTPGQGLQFLFEYFSETQRNKGNFPGRFSGRQFSNSRSEMNVSTLELGDSALYLCASSWGDSNYGYTFGSGTRLTVV.

In this sample, this clone turned up a few times. The chain links TRBV19 to TRBJ1-6; no definite D call. Per the germline V gene, CDR1 is LNHDA and CDR2 is SQIVND (reference sequence). V dropped 5 bases and J dropped 8 bases, with 13 bases sitting between them. CDR3 length: 14 residues. CDR3 amino acids: CASSPSTLYSPLHF. CDR3 nucleotides: TGTGCCAGTAGTCCCTCGACACTTTATTCACCCCTCCACTTT.

The rearrangement uses TRBV4-1 and TRBJ2-3, with 9 bases identical to TRBD2. V gave up 0 bases and J gave up 1 base; unmatched junction bases: 8. This CDR3 has 18 residues. Germline loops: CDR1 MGHRA, CDR2 YSYEKL. Written as DNA, the CDR3 is TGCGCCAGCAGCCAAGATTCCTGGCTAGCGGGGCGCACAGATACGCAGTATTTT. Translated: CASSQDSWLAGRTDTQYF.

This chain joins TRBV5-1 and TRBJ2-2; D remains unclear. V was shortened by 0 bases and J by 1 base, with 7 bases between the two germline ends. The germline V gene encodes CDR1 SGHRS and CDR2 YFSETQ. The CDR3 is 15 amino acids. The chain's CDR3 is CASSLAPKNTGELFF. DNA for the CDR3: TGCGCCAGCAGCTTGGCCCCGAAGAACACCGGGGAGCTGTTTTTT.

This chain links TRBV2 with TRBJ1-5, with D possibly being TRBD1 (6 bases). Trimming removed 7 bases from V and 6 bases from J, with 13 bases in between. The CDR3 has 13 residues. CDR1 and CDR2 from the germline V gene are SNHLY and FYNNEI. CDR3 nucleotide sequence: TGTGCCAGCAAAGGAACAGGGATTCAGCCCCAGCATTTT. Translation gives CASKGTGIQPQHF. Supplemented by reference TRBV2 and TRBJ1-5, the full variable domain reads EPEVTQTPSHQVTQMGQEVILRCVPISNHLYFYWYRQILGQKVEFLVSFYNNEISEKSEIFDDQFSVERPDGSNFTLKIRSTKLEDSAMYFCASKGTGIQPQHFGDGTRLSIL.

The chain is built from TRBV5-1 and TRBJ2-5; the D gene is possibly TRBD1 (7 bases). In germline, CDR1 is SGHRS, CDR2 YFSETQ. Trimming stripped 4 bases from V and 1 base from J, with 17 bases between. CDR3 length equals 16 residues. The CDR3 region is CASSLRQGGIQETQYF. The CDR3 nucleotides are TGCGCCAGCAGCCTTCGACAGGGAGGCATCCAAGAGACCCAGTACTTC. Full variable domain (missing parts from reference TRBV5-1 and TRBJ2-5): KAGVTQTPRYLIKTRGQQVTLSCSPISGHRSVSWYQQTPGQGLQFLFEYFSETQRNKGNFPGRFSGRQFSNSRSEMNVSTLELGDSALYLCASSLRQGGIQETQYFGPGTRLLVL.

V gene TRBV5-1 combines with J gene TRBJ1-3; 7 bases are a match to TRBD1. Germline V CDR1 and CDR2: SGHRS, YFSETQ. V dropped 1 base and J dropped 8; count of bases not matched to a gene: 3. This CDR3 contains 13 residues. CDR3 sequence (DNA): TGCGCCAGCAGCTTGATCCAGGGGGACACCATATATTTT. As protein: CASSLIQGDTIYF. Full variable domain (remainder filled in from reference TRBV5-1 and TRBJ1-3): KAGVTQTPRYLIKTRGQQVTLSCSPISGHRSVSWYQQTPGQGLQFLFEYFSETQRNKGNFPGRFSGRQFSNSRSEMNVSTLELGDSALYLCASSLIQGDTIYFGEGSWLTVV.